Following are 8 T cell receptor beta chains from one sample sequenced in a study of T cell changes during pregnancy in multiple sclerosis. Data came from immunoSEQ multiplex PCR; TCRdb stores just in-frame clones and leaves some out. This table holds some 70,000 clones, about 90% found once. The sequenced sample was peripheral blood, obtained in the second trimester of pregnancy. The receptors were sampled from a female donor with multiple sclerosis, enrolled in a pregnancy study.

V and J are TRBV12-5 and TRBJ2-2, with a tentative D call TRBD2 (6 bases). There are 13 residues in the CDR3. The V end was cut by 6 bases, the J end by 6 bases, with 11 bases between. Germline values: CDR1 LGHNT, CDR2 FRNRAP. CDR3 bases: TGTGCTAGTGGCGGAGGGGCGGCCGGGGAGCTGTTTTTT. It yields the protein CASGGGAAGELFF.

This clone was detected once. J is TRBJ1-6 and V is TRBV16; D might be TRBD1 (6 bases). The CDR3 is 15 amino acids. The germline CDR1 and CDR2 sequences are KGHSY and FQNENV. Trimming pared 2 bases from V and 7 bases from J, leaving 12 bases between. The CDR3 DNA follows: TGTGCCAGCAGCCAAATACAGGGCGGGAATTCACCCCTCCACTTT. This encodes CASSQIQGGNSPLHF. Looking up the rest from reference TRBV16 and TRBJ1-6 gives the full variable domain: GEEVAQTPKHLVRGEGQKAKLYCAPIKGHSYVFWYQQVLKNEFKFLISFQNENVFDETGMPKERFSAKCLPNSPCSLEIQATKLEDSAVYFCASSQIQGGNSPLHFGNGTRLTVT.

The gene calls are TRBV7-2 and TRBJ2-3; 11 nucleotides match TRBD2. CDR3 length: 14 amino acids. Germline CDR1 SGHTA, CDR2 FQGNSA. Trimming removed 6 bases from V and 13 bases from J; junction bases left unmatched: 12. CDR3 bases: TGTGCCAGCAGACTCGTGAATAGCGGGGGGGCTGAGTATTTT. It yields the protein CASRLVNSGGAEYF.

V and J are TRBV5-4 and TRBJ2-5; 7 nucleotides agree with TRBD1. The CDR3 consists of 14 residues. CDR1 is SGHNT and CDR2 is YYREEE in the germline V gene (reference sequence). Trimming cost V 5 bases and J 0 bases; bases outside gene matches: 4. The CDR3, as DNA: TGTGCCAGCAGTCAGGGGGTCGACCAAGAGACCCAGTACTTC. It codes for CASSQGVDQETQYF.

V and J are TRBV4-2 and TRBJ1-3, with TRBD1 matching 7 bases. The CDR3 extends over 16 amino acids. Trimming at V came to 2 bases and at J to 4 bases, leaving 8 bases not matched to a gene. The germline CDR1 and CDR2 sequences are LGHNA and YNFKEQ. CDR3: CASSQSGQAAGNTIYF. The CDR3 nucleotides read TGTGCCAGCAGCCAATCAGGACAGGCGGCGGGAAACACCATATATTTT.

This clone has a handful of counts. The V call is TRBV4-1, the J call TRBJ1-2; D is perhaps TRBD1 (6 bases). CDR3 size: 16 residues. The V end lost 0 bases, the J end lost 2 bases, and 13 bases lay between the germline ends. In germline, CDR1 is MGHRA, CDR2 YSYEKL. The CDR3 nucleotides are TGCGCCAGCAGCCAAGAGGCCGCCCAGGGGAACTATGGCTACACCTTC. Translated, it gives CASSQEAAQGNYGYTF.

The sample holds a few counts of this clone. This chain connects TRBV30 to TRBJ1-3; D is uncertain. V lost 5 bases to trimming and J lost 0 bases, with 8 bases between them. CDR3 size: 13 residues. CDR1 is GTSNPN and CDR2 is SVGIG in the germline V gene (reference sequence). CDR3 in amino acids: CAWARDSGNTIYF. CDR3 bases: TGTGCCTGGGCTCGAGACTCTGGAAACACCATATATTTT.

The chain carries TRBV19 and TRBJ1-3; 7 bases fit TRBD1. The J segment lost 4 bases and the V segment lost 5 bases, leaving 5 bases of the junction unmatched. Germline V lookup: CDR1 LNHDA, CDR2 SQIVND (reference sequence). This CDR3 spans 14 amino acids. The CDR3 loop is CASSSGTVGNTIYF. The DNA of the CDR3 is TGTGCCAGTAGTTCCGGGACAGTAGGAAACACCATATATTTT. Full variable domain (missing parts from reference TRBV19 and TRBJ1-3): DGGITQSPKYLFRKEGQNVTLSCEQNLNHDAMYWYRQDPGQGLRLIYYSQIVNDFQKGDIAEGYSVSREKKESFPLTVTSAQKNPTAFYLCASSSGTVGNTIYFGEGSWLTVV.